This is a list of T cell receptor beta chains from one sample in a study of T-cell memory formation after mild COVID-19. One entry per CDR3 protein, called by TCRdb with MiXCR from the 5' RACE reads. Among fewer than 700,000 distinct CDR3 sequences listed, roughly 22% were seen once. Sequenced: PBMCs or a T cell subset sorted from them (not recorded which). The source of these receptors is an adult woman who had mild COVID-19 (a few samples of this study predate the infection). Cell type and time point are not known. The CDR3 runs from the conserved cysteine through the conserved F or W. The D gene is left open where the match is weak. Where a row states a size, it is once, few, many or the class of an expanded clone; other rows omit it.

many TRBJ2-3 . TRBV7-2 CASSFSSTTDTQYF TGTGCCAGCAGCTTTTCTAGCACCACAGATACGCAGTATTTT
. TRBJ2-7 . TRBV5-1 CASSLTRHYEQYF TGCGCCAGCAGCTTGACCAGACACTACGAGCAGTACTTC
. TRBJ2-7 . TRBV14 CASSQAGLRDLSYEQYF TGTGCCAGCAGCCAAGCGGGGCTTCGGGACCTCTCCTACGAGCAGTACTTC
few TRBJ2-7 . TRBV7-3 CASSLSGALDEQYF TGTGCCAGCAGCTTATCGGGGGCGCTGGACGAGCAGTACTTC
few TRBJ1-5 . TRBV10-3 CAISESGGYNQPQHF TGTGCCATCAGTGAGTCGGGAGGGTACAATCAGCCCCAGCATTTT
. TRBJ1-4 . TRBV19 CASPAPGANEKLFF TGTGCCAGTCCCGCCCCCGGGGCTAATGAAAAACTGTTTTTT
. TRBJ2-5 . TRBV6-5 CASSYRPVGGNLLGETQYF TGTGCCAGCAGTTACCGACCTGTTGGGGGAAACCTATTGGGAGAGACCCAGTACTTC
many TRBJ2-4 TRBD1 TRBV7-9 CASSHDRASAKNIQYF TGTGCCAGCAGCCACGACAGGGCCTCAGCCAAAAACATTCAGTACTTC
few TRBJ1-5 TRBD1 TRBV20-1 CSARDFRQGDQPQHF TGCAGTGCTAGAGATTTTCGTCAGGGGGATCAGCCCCAGCATTTT
. TRBJ1-1 TRBD1 TRBV18 CASSPPTGRGGTEAFF TGTGCCAGCTCACCACCGACAGGGCGGGGGGGCACTGAAGCTTTCTTT
. TRBJ2-1 TRBD2 TRBV12-3/TRBV12-4 CASSRGLAGVHEQFF TGTGCCAGCAGCCGCGGACTAGCGGGAGTCCATGAGCAGTTCTTC
few TRBJ2-3 TRBD1 TRBV18 CASSLTGTGPTDTQYF TGTGCCAGCTCACTCACCGGGACAGGGCCGACAGATACGCAGTATTTT
. TRBJ1-1 . TRBV19 CASSIGRVGFTEAFF TGTGCCAGTAGTATCGGCAGGGTAGGTTTCACTGAAGCTTTCTTT
few TRBJ2-4 . TRBV6-2/TRBV6-3 CASSTVGTLEGIQYF TGTGCCAGCAGTACTGTAGGAACATTAGAGGGCATTCAGTACTTC